Listed here are 24 T cell receptor beta chains from one sample, sequenced in a study of beta chain features in type 1 diabetes. The sequenced template was cDNA made from the entire isolated RNA. Data came from immunoSEQ multiplex PCR; TCRdb stores just in-frame clones and leaves some out. The data contain about 220,000 clones, about a tenth of them singletons. Sequencing input: central memory CD4+ T cells from blood. These receptors originate from a man younger than 30 in good health.

The rearrangement joins TRBV5-1 to TRBJ2-7; 7 positions agree with TRBD1. The CDR3 is 15 residues long. With 2 bases clipped from V and 3 bases from J, the junction kept 8 bases outside the gene matches. Germline V lookup: CDR1 SGHRS, CDR2 YFSETQ. The CDR3 is CASSFSGQPNYEQYF. In nucleotides, the CDR3 is TGCGCCAGCAGCTTCTCGGGACAGCCTAACTACGAGCAGTACTTC.

The V call is TRBV7-9, the J call TRBJ2-5; 9 bases are a match to TRBD1. CDR1 and CDR2 from the germline V gene are SEHNR and FQNEAQ (reference sequence). There are 14 residues in the CDR3. V lost 0 bases and J lost 12; bases outside the gene matches: 8. CDR3 in DNA: TGTGCCAGCAGCTTAGCCGGGACAGGGACTCCTAAGTACTTC. It codes for CASSLAGTGTPKYF.

Regarding this clone: The sample carries other DNA sequences with the same CDR3. This chain connects TRBV4-2 to TRBJ2-7; no definite D call. Germline values: CDR1 LGHNA, CDR2 YNFKEQ. V was trimmed by 0 bases and J by 6 bases, leaving 9 bases between them. The CDR3 totals 13 residues. CDR3 in amino acids: CASSQDRLREQYF. CDR3 sequence (DNA): TGTGCCAGCAGCCAAGATCGGTTGCGCGAGCAGTACTTC.

This clone was seen a few times. The chain uses TRBV11-2 and TRBJ2-3; D remains ambiguous. The CDR3 covers 13 residues. Germline V CDR1 and CDR2: SGHAT, FQNNGV. The germline V and J ends were trimmed by 1 base and 10 bases, with 12 bases remaining between them. The CDR3 spells CASSLVRESAQYF. The CDR3, as DNA: TGTGCCAGCAGCTTAGTTCGAGAGAGTGCGCAGTATTTT.

CDR3 in amino acids: CAWRLAGKTYEQYF. The CDR3 coding sequence is TGTGCCTGGAGGCTAGCGGGGAAGACCTACGAGCAGTACTTC. The chain combines TRBV30 with TRBJ2-7, with TRBD2 matching over 9 bases. Trimming at V came to 3 bases and at J to 2 bases, leaving 5 bases not matched to a gene. This CDR3 contains 14 residues. CDR1 and CDR2 (germline): GTSNPN, SVGIG (reference sequence). The full variable domain, rest sourced from reference TRBV30 and TRBJ2-7, is SQTIHQWPATLVQPVGSPLSLECTVEGTSNPNLYWYRQAAGRGLQLLFYSVGIGQISSEVPQNLSASRPQDRQFILSSKKLLLSDSGFYLCAWRLAGKTYEQYFGPGTRLTVT.

The chain is built from TRBV5-1 and TRBJ2-3; D is unclear. CDR3 length: 13 residues. Germline V gene sequence: CDR1 SGHRS, CDR2 YFSETQ. Trimming shortened V by 2 bases and J by 5 bases, and 9 bases separated the two germline ends. The CDR3 loop is CASSFTYGDTQYF. In nucleotides, the CDR3 is TGCGCCAGCAGCTTTACCTACGGAGATACGCAGTATTTT.

This clone came up many times. The rearrangement uses TRBV19 and TRBJ2-3; D gene uncertain. This CDR3 is 14 amino acids long. V lost 7 bases and J lost 0, with 11 bases in between. Germline V gene sequence: CDR1 LNHDA, CDR2 SQIVND (reference sequence). CDR3 coding DNA: TGTGCCAGTAACCCAACCGGTAGCACAGATACGCAGTATTTT. It is translated as CASNPTGSTDTQYF.

For this clone: Other DNA sequences in the sample encode the same CDR3. The V call is TRBV27, the J call TRBJ1-3; D uncertain. The CDR3 contains 13 residues. V lost 0 bases and J lost 4, with 4 bases in between. Germline assignment: CDR1 MNHEY and CDR2 SMNVEV (reference sequence). The CDR3 is CASSLSRGNTIYF. CDR3 bases: TGTGCCAGCAGTTTATCTAGGGGAAACACCATATATTTT.

This clone was counted only a few times. The J gene is TRBJ2-7, the V gene TRBV19; D is unclear. Trimming shortened V by 2 bases and J by 0 bases, and 8 bases separated the two germline ends. The CDR3 contains 14 residues. Germline V lookup: CDR1 LNHDA, CDR2 SQIVND (reference sequence). This CDR3 is CASSITSVSYEQYF. CDR3 bases: TGTGCCAGTAGTATAACATCCGTCTCCTACGAGCAGTACTTC.

This clone was observed a handful of times. The chain has TRBV11-2 and TRBJ2-3; no definite D call. Germline values: CDR1 SGHAT, CDR2 FQNNGV. V lost 3 bases and J 6 bases, leaving 7 bases between the germline ends. The CDR3 has 12 residues. The CDR3 DNA is TGTGCCAGCAGCTTTTCTGCGGATACGCAGTATTTT. Translation gives CASSFSADTQYF. Together with reference TRBV11-2 and TRBJ2-3, the CDR3 gives the full variable domain: EAGVAQSPRYKIIEKRQSVAFWCNPISGHATLYWYQQILGQGPKLLIQFQNNGVVDDSQLPKDRFSAERLKGVDSTLKIQPAKLEDSAVYLCASSFSADTQYFGPGTRLTVL.

The J gene is TRBJ2-2, the V gene TRBV29-1; D not resolved. V lost 4 bases and J 4 bases, leaving 7 bases between the germline ends. This CDR3 spans 12 amino acids. Germline CDR1 and CDR2: SQVTM and ANQGSEA. Written as DNA, the CDR3 is TGCAGCGTTGTCGGTGGCACCGGGGAGCTGTTTTTT. It codes for CSVVGGTGELFF.

This clone appeared many times. The chain joins TRBV9 to TRBJ2-2; D possibly matches TRBD1 or TRBD2 (6 bases each). CDR3 length: 16 amino acids. Germline loops: CDR1 SGDLS, CDR2 YYNGEE. With 4 bases removed from V and 2 bases from J, the gap between germline ends came to 15 bases. The CDR3 bases are TGTGCCAGCAGCCCAATAACAGGGACTAACACCGGGGAGCTGTTTTTT. Protein: CASSPITGTNTGELFF.

J is TRBJ1-1 and V is TRBV7-9, with D uncertain. The CDR3 runs 14 residues. Trimming removed 2 bases at V and 4 bases at J, with 11 bases between. CDR1 and CDR2 (germline): SEHNR, FQNEAQ (reference sequence). Here the CDR3 DNA reads TGTGCCAGCAGCTTATATTCGGAGAGCACTGAAGCTTTCTTT. This sequence encodes CASSLYSESTEAFF.

J is TRBJ2-7 and V is TRBV28; 10 nucleotides line up with TRBD2. CDR1 MDHEN and CDR2 SYDVKM come from the germline V gene. Unmatched junction bases numbered 10, after V lost 6 bases and J lost 2 bases. The CDR3 runs 16 residues. The CDR3: CASSSPTSGGAYEQYF. The CDR3 DNA reads as TGTGCCAGCAGCTCCCCCACGAGCGGGGGGGCCTACGAGCAGTACTTC.

V gene TRBV9 combines with J gene TRBJ2-3, with a possible D match to TRBD2 (5 bases). The CDR3 covers 16 residues. CDR1 and CDR2 from the germline V gene are SGDLS and YYNGEE. V lost 2 bases, J lost 0 bases, and 13 bases lay in between. Here the CDR3 DNA reads TGTGCCAGCAGCGTCTCCCCCATAGCGAGCACAGATACGCAGTATTTT. Its translation: CASSVSPIASTDTQYF. Variable domain in full (rest from reference TRBV9 and TRBJ2-3): DSGVTQTPKHLITATGQRVTLRCSPRSGDLSVYWYQQSLDQGLQFLIQYYNGEERAKGNILERFSAQQFPDLHSELNLSSLELGDSALYFCASSVSPIASTDTQYFGPGTRLTVL.

This chain joins TRBV9 and TRBJ2-3, with 8 nucleotides matching TRBD2. The CDR3 spans 16 residues. Germline trimming cut 0 bases from V and 0 bases from J; bases unmatched to any gene: 3. The germline gives CDR1 SGDLS, CDR2 YYNGEE. CDR3 sequence reads: CASSVASGQSTDTQYF. CDR3 nucleotide sequence: TGTGCCAGCAGCGTAGCTAGCGGGCAGAGCACAGATACGCAGTATTTT.

The chain recombines TRBV7-3 with TRBJ1-1; 7 bases agree with TRBD1. With 2 bases clipped from V and 1 base from J, the junction kept 4 bases outside the gene matches. The CDR3 contains 15 residues. Germline V gene sequence: CDR1 SGHTA, CDR2 FQGTGA. The CDR3 sequence is CASSLASGGNTEAFF. For the CDR3, the DNA is TGTGCCAGCAGCTTAGCCTCAGGGGGGAACACTGAAGCTTTCTTT.

This clone was seen more than once but under ten times. This may come from a read error, since a much larger clone is one base off. This same CDR3 is encoded by further DNA sequences in the sample. The chain recombines TRBV7-2 with TRBJ2-1; D is uncertain. Between the trimmed V and J ends, which lost 3 bases and 5 bases, there was a span of 2 bases. Germline V gives CDR1 SGHTA, CDR2 FQGNSA. The CDR3 sequence is 11 residues long. The CDR3 nucleotides are TGTGCCAGCAGCTTTCACAATGAGCAGTTCTTC. Translated, it gives CASSFHNEQFF. The entire variable domain, with the rest obtained from reference TRBV7-2 and TRBJ2-1, is as follows: GAGVSQSPSNKVTEKGKDVELRCDPISGHTALYWYRQSLGQGLEFLIYFQGNSAPDKSGLPSDRFSAERTGGSVSTLTIQRTQQEDSAVYLCASSFHNEQFFGPGTRLTVL.

The chain couples TRBV7-2 to TRBJ1-2; D ambiguous. This CDR3 spans 12 amino acids. CDR1 is SGHTA, CDR2 FQGNSA, per germline. V was trimmed by 5 bases and J by 6 bases, leaving 10 bases between them. CDR3 sequence reads: CASSLTPDGYTF. The CDR3, as DNA: TGTGCCAGCAGCCTAACCCCAGATGGCTACACCTTC.

The chain couples TRBV9 to TRBJ2-7, with D uncertain. Germline CDR1 is SGDLS and CDR2 is YYNGEE. Trimming stripped 4 bases from V and 5 bases from J, with 16 bases between. The CDR3 spans 14 residues. CDR3 sequence: CASSLGPDTHEQYF. The CDR3 DNA is TGTGCCAGCAGCCTAGGCCCTGACACCCACGAGCAGTACTTC.

This clone was recorded a few times. This sequence joins TRBV7-2 and TRBJ2-3; tentatively, D is TRBD2 (5 bases). Trimming stripped 1 base from V and 5 bases from J, with 16 bases between. CDR3 size: 16 residues. CDR1 is SGHTA, CDR2 FQGNSA, per germline. As DNA, the CDR3 is TGTGCCAGCAGCTTAGTGATAGCGAGGTCGGGAGATACGCAGTATTTT. Translation: CASSLVIARSGDTQYF.

This clone came up a few times. CDR3 nucleotides: TGTGCCAGAAGCCGAATATTGGAACAGGGGGCAGGATGGAGAGATACCGGGGAGCTGTTTTTT. It codes for CARSRILEQGAGWRDTGELFF. This chain uses TRBV5-3 with TRBJ2-2; TRBD1 agrees at 9 bases. TRBV5-3 counts as an open reading frame of uncertain function. J gave up 5 bases and V 4 bases, and 24 bases lay outside the gene matches. This CDR3 contains 21 residues.

This clone was seen a few times. J is TRBJ2-7 and V is TRBV4-3, with TRBD1 matching 11 bases. CDR3 length: 16 amino acids. After removal of 4 bases from V and 0 bases from J, the junction contained 5 bases not matched to a gene. The germline V gene has CDR1 LGHNA and CDR2 YSLEER. CDR3 in amino acids: CASSPPGQGDSYEQYF. CDR3 sequence (DNA): TGCGCCAGCAGCCCTCCGGGACAGGGGGACTCCTACGAGCAGTACTTC.

This clone was seen more than once but under ten times. The junction departs from the called germline gene at one end, perhaps through a read error. The rearrangement joins TRBV29-1 to TRBJ1-1; D unresolved. This CDR3 has 12 residues. Looked up from germline, CDR1 is SQVTM and CDR2 is ANQGSEA. The CDR3 DNA reads TGCAGCGTTGAATGGGCGGGCGCTGACGCTTTCTTT. Protein: CSVEWAGADAFF.